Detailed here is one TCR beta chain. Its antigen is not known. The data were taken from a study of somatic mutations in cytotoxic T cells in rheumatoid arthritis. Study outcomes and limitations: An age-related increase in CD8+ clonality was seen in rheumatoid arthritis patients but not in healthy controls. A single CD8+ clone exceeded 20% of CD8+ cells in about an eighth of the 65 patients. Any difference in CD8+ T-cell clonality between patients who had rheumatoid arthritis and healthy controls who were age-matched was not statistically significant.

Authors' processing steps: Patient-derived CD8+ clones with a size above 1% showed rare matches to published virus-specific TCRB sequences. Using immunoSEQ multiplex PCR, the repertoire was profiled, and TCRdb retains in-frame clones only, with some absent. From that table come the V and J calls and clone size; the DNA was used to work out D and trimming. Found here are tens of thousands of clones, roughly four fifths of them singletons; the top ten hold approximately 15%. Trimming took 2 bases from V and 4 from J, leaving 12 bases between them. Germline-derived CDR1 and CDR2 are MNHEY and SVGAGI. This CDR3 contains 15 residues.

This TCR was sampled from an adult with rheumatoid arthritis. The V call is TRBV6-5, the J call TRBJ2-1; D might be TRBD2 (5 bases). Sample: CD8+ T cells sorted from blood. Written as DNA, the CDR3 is TGTGCCAGCAGTTACAATTCACTAGTGTACAATGAGCAGTTCTTC. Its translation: CASSYNSLVYNEQFF.